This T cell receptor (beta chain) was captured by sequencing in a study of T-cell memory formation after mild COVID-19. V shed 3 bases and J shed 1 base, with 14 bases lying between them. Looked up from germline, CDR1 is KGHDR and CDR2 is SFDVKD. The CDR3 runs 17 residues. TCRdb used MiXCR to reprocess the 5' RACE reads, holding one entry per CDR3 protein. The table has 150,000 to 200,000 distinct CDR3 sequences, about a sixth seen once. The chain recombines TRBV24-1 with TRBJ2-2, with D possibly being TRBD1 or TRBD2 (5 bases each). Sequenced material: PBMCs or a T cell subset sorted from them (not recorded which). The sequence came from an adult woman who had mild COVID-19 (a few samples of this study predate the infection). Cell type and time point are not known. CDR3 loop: CATSDRDHEGNTGELFF. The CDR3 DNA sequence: TGTGCCACCAGTGATAGGGACCACGAGGGGAACACCGGGGAGCTGTTTTTT.